The 25 T cell receptor beta chains listed next were all sequenced from one sample in a study of T cell responses to AZD1222 COVID-19 vaccine. Assay: immunoSEQ multiplex PCR; the TCRdb copy retains only in-frame clones and omits some. The sample consists of fewer than 200,000 clones, about 86% of them appearing once. Specimen: peripheral blood, collected on day 0 of AZD1222 vaccination. These receptors all come from an adult in good health.

The rearrangement links TRBV7-8 to TRBJ2-5; D is uncertain. The CDR3 loop spans 14 amino acids. Germline V lookup: CDR1 SGHVS, CDR2 FQNEAQ. Trimming shortened V by 2 bases and J by 1 base, and 8 bases separated the two germline ends. CDR3 loop: CASSLFRIQETQYF. Written as DNA, the CDR3 is TGTGCCAGCAGCTTATTCCGGATCCAAGAGACCCAGTACTTC. Full variable domain (remainder filled in from reference TRBV7-8 and TRBJ2-5): GAGVSQSPRYKVAKRGQDVALRCDPISGHVSLFWYQQALGQGPEFLTYFQNEAQLDKSGLPSDRFFAERPEGSVSTLKIQRTQQEDSAVYLCASSLFRIQETQYFGPGTRLLVL.

The chain combines TRBV7-3 with TRBJ1-1; D possibly corresponds to TRBD1 (5 bases). This CDR3 is built from 13 residues. Germline V lookup: CDR1 SGHTA, CDR2 FQGTGA. Trimming removed 5 bases at V and 4 bases at J, with 11 bases between. The CDR3 DNA follows: TGTGCCAGCAGCAACGAAAGGGGCACTGAAGCTTTCTTT. It translates to CASSNERGTEAFF. The full variable domain, its missing parts supplied by reference TRBV7-3 and TRBJ1-1, is GAGVSQTPSNKVTEKGKYVELRCDPISGHTALYWYRQSLGQGPEFLIYFQGTGAADDSGLPNDRFFAVRPEGSVSTLKIQRTERGDSAVYLCASSNERGTEAFFGQGTRLTVV.

This clone appeared a few times. The rearrangement links TRBV24-1 to TRBJ1-1; TRBD1 matches at 7 bases. The V and J ends lost 2 bases and 7 bases, in that order; junction bases with no gene match: 3. In germline, CDR1 is KGHDR, CDR2 SFDVKD. This CDR3 is 13 amino acids long. The CDR3 DNA reads as TGTGCCACCAGTGATTACCGGGACAGTGAAGCTTTCTTT. Amino acids: CATSDYRDSEAFF.

The J gene is TRBJ1-1, the V gene TRBV27; 8 bases agree with TRBD1. The CDR3 runs 15 residues. After removal of 5 bases from V and 0 bases from J, the junction contained 5 bases not matched to a gene. CDR1 is MNHEY, CDR2 SMNVEV, per germline (reference sequence). The CDR3 DNA follows: TGTGCCAGCAGTACCTGGACAGGGATGAACACTGAAGCTTTCTTT. The encoded protein is CASSTWTGMNTEAFF.

V is TRBV10-1 and J is TRBJ2-2; the match to TRBD1 covers 10 bases. J was trimmed by 0 bases and V by 2 bases; bases with no gene match: 3. CDR1 and CDR2 from the germline V gene are WNHNN and SYGVQD (reference sequence). The CDR3 has 17 residues. CDR3 DNA: TGCGCCAGCAGTGAGATAGGGACAGGGGCGAACACCGGGGAGCTGTTTTTT. Translating gives CASSEIGTGANTGELFF.

This clone occurred once. This sequence joins TRBV11-2 and TRBJ2-1, with D possibly TRBD2 on 5 matching bases. The V end was cut by 0 bases, the J end by 7 bases, with 13 bases between. The CDR3 has 15 residues. CDR1 is SGHAT and CDR2 is FQNNGV in the germline V gene. The CDR3 protein is CASSLEPAGSNEQFF. DNA for the CDR3: TGTGCCAGCAGCTTAGAGCCCGCGGGTTCAAATGAGCAGTTCTTC. The whole variable domain, remainder taken from reference TRBV11-2 and TRBJ2-1, is EAGVAQSPRYKIIEKRQSVAFWCNPISGHATLYWYQQILGQGPKLLIQFQNNGVVDDSQLPKDRFSAERLKGVDSTLKIQPAKLEDSAVYLCASSLEPAGSNEQFFGPGTRLTVL.

J is TRBJ2-5 and V is TRBV10-3, with D perhaps matching TRBD1 (7 bases). Germline assignment: CDR1 ENHRY and CDR2 SYGVKD. The CDR3 loop spans 15 amino acids. Deletions cut 3 bases from V and 4 bases from J, with 15 bases between. The CDR3 DNA follows: TGTGCCATCAGTGACCCAGGGGGGTTGGGAGAGACCCAGTACTTC. This codes for CAISDPGGLGETQYF.

The chain employs TRBV4-2 and TRBJ2-7, with 10 bases matching TRBD2. The germline CDR1 and CDR2 sequences are LGHNA and YNFKEQ. Unmatched junction bases numbered 3, after V lost 1 base and J lost 0 bases. The CDR3 runs to 16 residues. The CDR3 sequence: CASSQAIAGGSYEQYF. For the CDR3, the DNA is TGTGCCAGCAGCCAAGCAATAGCGGGGGGCTCCTACGAGCAGTACTTC.

The chain uses TRBV27 and TRBJ2-1, with TRBD2 matching over 12 bases. V trimming: 3 bases; J trimming: 6 bases; junction bases outside the gene matches: 3. This CDR3 comprises 15 residues. Germline-derived CDR1 and CDR2 are MNHEY and SMNVEV (reference sequence). CDR3 nucleotide sequence: TGTGCCAGCAGTTTCCTACTAGCGGGAGGCAATGAGCAGTTCTTC. The encoded protein is CASSFLLAGGNEQFF.

The chain employs TRBV9 and TRBJ2-7; 11 bases are shared with TRBD2. This CDR3 spans 14 amino acids. Trimming cost V 3 bases and J 5 bases; bases outside gene matches: 4. Germline-derived CDR1 and CDR2 are SGDLS and YYNGEE. The CDR3 DNA reads as TGTGCCAGCAGCGAAACTAGCGGGGGAAACGAGCAGTACTTC. The encoded protein is CASSETSGGNEQYF.

As DNA, the CDR3 is TGTGCCAGTAGTATAACAGGGACTCGGACTGAAGCTTTCTTT. Encoded protein: CASSITGTRTEAFF. The chain is built from TRBV19 and TRBJ1-1; a possible D gene is TRBD1 (6 bases). The V and J ends lost 2 bases and 5 bases respectively, with 12 bases between them. Per germline, CDR1 LNHDA and CDR2 SQIVND (reference sequence). The CDR3 length is 14 residues.

This chain connects TRBV18 to TRBJ1-1, with TRBD1 as a possible D gene (6 bases). CDR3 size: 14 residues. Germline V gene sequence: CDR1 KGHSH, CDR2 LQKENI. Trimming pared 3 bases from V and 2 bases from J, leaving 10 bases between. The CDR3 here is CASSPGHTNTEAFF. CDR3 bases: TGTGCCAGCTCACCGGGACATACAAACACTGAAGCTTTCTTT.

The rearrangement links TRBV5-6 to TRBJ1-3, with 9 bases fitting TRBD1. The CDR3 loop spans 13 amino acids. The V gene's germline CDR1 is SGHDT and CDR2 YYEEEE. With 9 bases clipped from V and 4 bases from J, the junction kept 5 bases outside the gene matches. CDR3 in amino acids: CATGTGYGNTIYF. CDR3 nucleotides: TGTGCCACCGGGACAGGGTACGGAAACACCATATATTTT.

This clone has only one observation. V is TRBV7-6 and J is TRBJ2-1; 8 nucleotides align to TRBD1. Germline assignment: CDR1 SGHVS and CDR2 FNYEAQ. J lost 9 bases, V lost 4 bases, and 5 bases had no gene match. CDR3 length equals 13 residues. CDR3 sequence reads: CASSYLRGREQFF. The CDR3 DNA reads as TGTGCCAGCAGCTATCTCAGGGGGCGTGAGCAGTTCTTC.

This clone was detected only a few times. The J gene is TRBJ1-5, the V gene TRBV18, with D uncertain. This CDR3 contains 12 residues. The V and J ends lost 3 bases and 3 bases respectively, with 3 bases between them. CDR1 and CDR2 from the germline V gene are KGHSH and LQKENI. CDR3 DNA: TGTGCCAGCTCACCGGACAATCAGCCCCAGCATTTT. Encoded protein: CASSPDNQPQHF.

This clone was seen once. The rearrangement joins TRBV3-1 (or the pseudogene TRBV3-2) to TRBJ2-5; D gene ambiguous. The V gene lost 4 bases and the J gene lost 5 bases, with 5 bases spanning the gap. The CDR3 contains 11 residues. Germline values: CDR1 LGHDT, CDR2 YNNKEL (reference sequence). CDR3 sequence reads: CASSLLETQYF. The CDR3 region has the DNA TGTGCCAGCAGCCTCCTCGAGACCCAGTACTTC.

The rearrangement uses TRBV28 and TRBJ1-6; TRBD1 matches 8 bases. Trimming took 1 base from V and 9 from J; bases not matched to a gene: 5. CDR1 and CDR2 (germline): MDHEN, SYDVKM. The CDR3 is 15 amino acids. CDR3 nucleotide sequence: TGTGCCAGCAGTTTATCCCAGGGACAGGTTTCACCCCTCCACTTT. This sequence encodes CASSLSQGQVSPLHF.

The V gene is TRBV28, the J gene TRBJ1-1, with a weak D call TRBD1 (6 bases). The V gene's germline CDR1 is MDHEN and CDR2 SYDVKM. Deletions cut 4 bases from V and 1 base from J, with 13 bases between. This CDR3 has 15 residues. CDR3 residues: CASSWGGARNTEAFF. The CDR3 bases are TGTGCCAGCAGTTGGGGGGGCGCCAGGAACACTGAAGCTTTCTTT.

This clone was recorded a few times. This sequence joins TRBV12-3 or TRBV12-4 and TRBJ1-1; D is perhaps TRBD1 (5 bases). The CDR3 sequence is 13 residues long. The V end was cut by 8 bases, the J end by 4 bases, with 14 bases between. CDR3 bases: TGTGCCAGCGTGCGAGGGGATGGCACTGAAGCTTTCTTT. Translating it yields CASVRGDGTEAFF.

The V and J genes are TRBV27 and TRBJ2-1; TRBD1 aligns across 7 bases. J lost 2 bases, V lost 5 bases, and 6 bases had no gene match. From germline, CDR1 is MNHEY and CDR2 SMNVEV (reference sequence). This CDR3 comprises 15 residues. The CDR3 DNA sequence: TGTGCCAGCAGTCAAACCAGGGGGACCTACAATGAGCAGTTCTTC. The encoded protein is CASSQTRGTYNEQFF.

The rearrangement links TRBV5-5 to TRBJ1-1, with D uncertain. V was trimmed by 0 bases and J by 0 bases, leaving 6 bases between them. Germline V CDR1 and CDR2: SGHKS, YYEKEE (reference sequence). The CDR3 runs to 14 residues. As DNA, the CDR3 is TGTGCCAGCAGCTTGGGCCAGATGAACACTGAAGCTTTCTTT. Its translation: CASSLGQMNTEAFF.

This sequence joins TRBV19 and TRBJ1-2; 7 positions match TRBD1. CDR1 LNHDA and CDR2 SQIVND come from the germline V gene (reference sequence). This CDR3 contains 16 residues. V shed 7 bases and J 1 base; nucleotides not matched to a gene: 12. The CDR3 DNA is TGTGCCAGTACACTTTCAACAGGGGTTCTTAACTATGGCTACACCTTC. Protein product: CASTLSTGVLNYGYTF.

The V call is TRBV3-1 (or the pseudogene TRBV3-2), the J call TRBJ1-5; D is unresolved. The germline gives CDR1 LGHDT, CDR2 YNNKEL (reference sequence). The CDR3 length is 14 residues. Trimming cost V 1 base and J 5 bases, with 9 bases left between them. The CDR3 bases are TGTGCCAGCAGCCAAGGCAGGCGCCATCAGCCCCAGCATTTT. Encoded protein: CASSQGRRHQPQHF.

The chain is built from TRBV10-3 and TRBJ2-7, with TRBD1 identical over 10 bases. The CDR3 is 16 amino acids. CDR1 is ENHRY, CDR2 SYGVKD, per germline. The junction had 6 bases not matched to a gene; V was cut back by 0 bases and J by 4 bases. The DNA for the CDR3 is TGTGCCATCAGTGAGTCACCGGGACAGGGGAGTTACGAGCAGTACTTC. It yields the protein CAISESPGQGSYEQYF.

This clone was counted only a few times. The J gene is TRBJ2-7, the V gene TRBV29-1, with 9 bases that match TRBD2. V lost 8 bases to trimming and J lost 5 bases; unmatched junction nucleotides: 10. CDR3 length: 13 amino acids. Germline-derived CDR1 and CDR2 are SQVTM and ANQGSEA. In nucleotides, the CDR3 is TGCAGCTCGACCGGGACTAGCCCCCACGAGCAGTACTTC. This sequence encodes CSSTGTSPHEQYF.